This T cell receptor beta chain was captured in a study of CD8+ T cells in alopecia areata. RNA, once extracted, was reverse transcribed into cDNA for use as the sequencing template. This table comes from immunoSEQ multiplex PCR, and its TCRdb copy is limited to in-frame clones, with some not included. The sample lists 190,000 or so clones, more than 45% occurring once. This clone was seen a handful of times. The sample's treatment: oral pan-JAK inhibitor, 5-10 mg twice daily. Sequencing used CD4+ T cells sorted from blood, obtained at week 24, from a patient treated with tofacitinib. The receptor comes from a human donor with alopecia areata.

CDR3 DNA sequence: TGCGCCAGCAGCCCAAACGCCGGACAGGGAAATAATGGCTACACCTTC. The encoded protein is CASSPNAGQGNNGYTF. The V call is TRBV5-1, the J call TRBJ1-2; 8 bases are shared with TRBD1. Germline trimming cut 4 bases from V and 6 bases from J; bases unmatched to any gene: 14. The CDR3 is 16 amino acids. Germline CDR1 SGHRS, CDR2 YFSETQ.